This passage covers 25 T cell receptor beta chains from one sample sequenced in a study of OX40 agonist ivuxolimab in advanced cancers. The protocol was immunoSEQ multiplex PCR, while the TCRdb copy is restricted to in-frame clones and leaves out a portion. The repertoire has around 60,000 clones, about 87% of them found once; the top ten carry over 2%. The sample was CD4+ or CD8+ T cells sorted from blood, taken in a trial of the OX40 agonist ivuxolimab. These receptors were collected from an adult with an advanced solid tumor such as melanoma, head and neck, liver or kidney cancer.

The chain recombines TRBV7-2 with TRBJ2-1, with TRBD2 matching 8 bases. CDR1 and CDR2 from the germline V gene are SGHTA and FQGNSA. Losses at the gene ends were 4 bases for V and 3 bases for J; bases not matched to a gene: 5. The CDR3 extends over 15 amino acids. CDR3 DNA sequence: TGTGCCAGCAGCTCGGGACTAGGGCGCTACAATGAGCAGTTCTTC. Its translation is CASSSGLGRYNEQFF. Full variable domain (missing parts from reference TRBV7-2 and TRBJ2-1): GAGVSQSPSNKVTEKGKDVELRCDPISGHTALYWYRQSLGQGLEFLIYFQGNSAPDKSGLPSDRFSAERTGGSVSTLTIQRTQQEDSAVYLCASSSGLGRYNEQFFGPGTRLTVL.

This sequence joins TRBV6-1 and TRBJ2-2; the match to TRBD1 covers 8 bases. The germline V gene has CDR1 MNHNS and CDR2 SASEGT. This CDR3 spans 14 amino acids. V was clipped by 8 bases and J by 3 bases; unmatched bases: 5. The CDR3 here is CASRQGIDTGELFF. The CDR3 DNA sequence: TGTGCCAGCCGACAGGGGATCGACACCGGGGAGCTGTTTTTT.

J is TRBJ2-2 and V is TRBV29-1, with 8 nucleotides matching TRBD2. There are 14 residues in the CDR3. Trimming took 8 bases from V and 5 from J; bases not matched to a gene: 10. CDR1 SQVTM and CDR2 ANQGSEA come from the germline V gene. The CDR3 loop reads CSTEAREGTGELFF. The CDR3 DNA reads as TGCAGCACCGAAGCCCGGGAGGGGACCGGGGAGCTGTTTTTT.

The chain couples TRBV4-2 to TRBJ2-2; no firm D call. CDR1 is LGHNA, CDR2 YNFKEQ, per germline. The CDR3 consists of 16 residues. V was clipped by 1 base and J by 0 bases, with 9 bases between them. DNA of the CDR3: TGTGCCAGCAGCCAAGTGTTGGGTTCGAACACCGGGGAGCTGTTTTTT. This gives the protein CASSQVLGSNTGELFF.

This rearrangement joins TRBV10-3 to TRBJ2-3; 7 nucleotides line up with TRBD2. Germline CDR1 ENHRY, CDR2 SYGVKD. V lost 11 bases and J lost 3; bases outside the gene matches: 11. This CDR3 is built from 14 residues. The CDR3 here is CAGFYLAATDTQYF. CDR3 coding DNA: TGTGCCGGATTTTACCTAGCGGCAACAGATACGCAGTATTTT.

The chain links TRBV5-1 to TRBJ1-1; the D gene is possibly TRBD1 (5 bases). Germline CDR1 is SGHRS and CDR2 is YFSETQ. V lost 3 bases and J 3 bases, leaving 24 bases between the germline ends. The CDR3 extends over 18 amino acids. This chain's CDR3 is CASSSHGAPQAPYTEAFF. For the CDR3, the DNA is TGCGCCAGCAGCTCTCACGGGGCCCCACAGGCTCCTTACACTGAAGCTTTCTTT.

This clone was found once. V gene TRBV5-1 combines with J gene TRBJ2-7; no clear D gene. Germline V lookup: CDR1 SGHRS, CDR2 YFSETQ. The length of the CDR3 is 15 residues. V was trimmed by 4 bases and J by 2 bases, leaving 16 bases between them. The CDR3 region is CASSHGQASTYEQYF. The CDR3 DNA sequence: TGCGCCAGCAGCCACGGGCAGGCCTCAACCTACGAGCAGTACTTC. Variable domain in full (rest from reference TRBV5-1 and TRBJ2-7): KAGVTQTPRYLIKTRGQQVTLSCSPISGHRSVSWYQQTPGQGLQFLFEYFSETQRNKGNFPGRFSGRQFSNSRSEMNVSTLELGDSALYLCASSHGQASTYEQYFGPGTRLTVT.

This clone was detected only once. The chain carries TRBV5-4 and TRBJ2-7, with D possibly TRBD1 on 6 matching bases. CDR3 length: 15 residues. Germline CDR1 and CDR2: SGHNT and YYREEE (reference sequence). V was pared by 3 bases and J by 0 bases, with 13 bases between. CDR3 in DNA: TGTGCCAGCAGCTCCCCCCGGGACAACTCCTACGAGCAGTACTTC. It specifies CASSSPRDNSYEQYF.

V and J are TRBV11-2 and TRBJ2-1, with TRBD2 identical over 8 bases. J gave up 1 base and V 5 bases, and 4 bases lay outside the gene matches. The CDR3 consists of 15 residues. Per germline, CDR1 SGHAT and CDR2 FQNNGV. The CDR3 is CASSLIAGSYNEQFF. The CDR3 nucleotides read TGTGCCAGCAGCCTCATAGCGGGGTCCTACAATGAGCAGTTCTTC.

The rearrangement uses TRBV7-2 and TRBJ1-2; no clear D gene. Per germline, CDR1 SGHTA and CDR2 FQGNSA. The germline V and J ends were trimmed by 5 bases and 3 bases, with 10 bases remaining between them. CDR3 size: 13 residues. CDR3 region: CASSVLRYYGYTF. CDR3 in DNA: TGTGCCAGCAGCGTTCTGAGATACTATGGCTACACCTTC.

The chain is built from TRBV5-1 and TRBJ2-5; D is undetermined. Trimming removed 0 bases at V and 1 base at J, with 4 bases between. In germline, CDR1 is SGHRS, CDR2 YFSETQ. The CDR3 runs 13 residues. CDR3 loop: CASSLATQETQYF. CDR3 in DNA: TGCGCCAGCAGCTTGGCCACCCAAGAGACCCAGTACTTC. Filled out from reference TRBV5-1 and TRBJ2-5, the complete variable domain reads KAGVTQTPRYLIKTRGQQVTLSCSPISGHRSVSWYQQTPGQGLQFLFEYFSETQRNKGNFPGRFSGRQFSNSRSEMNVSTLELGDSALYLCASSLATQETQYFGPGTRLLVL.

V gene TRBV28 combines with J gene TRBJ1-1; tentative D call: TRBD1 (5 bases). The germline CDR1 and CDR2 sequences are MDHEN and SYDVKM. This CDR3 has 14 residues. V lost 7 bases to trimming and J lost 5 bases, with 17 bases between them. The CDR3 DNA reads TGTGCCAGCATTATGGGACTCCGAGGGACTGAAGCTTTCTTT. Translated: CASIMGLRGTEAFF.

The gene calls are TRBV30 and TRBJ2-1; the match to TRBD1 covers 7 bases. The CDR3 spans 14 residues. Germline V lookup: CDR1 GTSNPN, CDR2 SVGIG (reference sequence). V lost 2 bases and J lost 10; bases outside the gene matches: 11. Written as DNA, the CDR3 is TGTGCCTGGAGTACGGGACAGTTGAATGTGGAGCAGTTCTTC. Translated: CAWSTGQLNVEQFF.

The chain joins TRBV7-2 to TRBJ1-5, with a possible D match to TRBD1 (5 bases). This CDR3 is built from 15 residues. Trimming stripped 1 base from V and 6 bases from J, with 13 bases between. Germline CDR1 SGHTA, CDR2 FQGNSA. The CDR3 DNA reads TGTGCCAGCAGCTTAGGGCAGGGAAGGAGTCAGCCCCAGCATTTT. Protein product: CASSLGQGRSQPQHF.

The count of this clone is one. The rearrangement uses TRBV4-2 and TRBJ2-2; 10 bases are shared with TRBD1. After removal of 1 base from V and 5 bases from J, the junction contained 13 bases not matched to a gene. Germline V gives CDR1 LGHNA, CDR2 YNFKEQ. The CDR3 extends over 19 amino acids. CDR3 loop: CASSQAKSSGTGVTGELFF. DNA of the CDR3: TGTGCCAGCAGCCAAGCCAAATCCTCCGGGACAGGGGTGACCGGGGAGCTGTTTTTT.

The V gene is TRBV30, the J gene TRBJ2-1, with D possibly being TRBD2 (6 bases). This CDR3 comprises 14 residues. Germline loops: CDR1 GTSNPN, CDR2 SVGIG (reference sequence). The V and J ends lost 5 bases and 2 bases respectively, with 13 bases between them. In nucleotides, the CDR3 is TGTGCCTGGTCCGGGGGATCTCCCTACAATGAGCAGTTCTTC. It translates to CAWSGGSPYNEQFF.

CDR3 sequence reads: CASSLAGVQETQYF. CDR3 DNA sequence: TGTGCCAGCAGTTTAGCGGGTGTACAAGAGACCCAGTACTTC. The chain joins TRBV28 to TRBJ2-5; D is possibly TRBD2 (5 bases). CDR1 is MDHEN and CDR2 is SYDVKM in the germline V gene. The CDR3 contains 14 residues. The V end was cut by 2 bases, the J end by 2 bases, with 9 bases between.

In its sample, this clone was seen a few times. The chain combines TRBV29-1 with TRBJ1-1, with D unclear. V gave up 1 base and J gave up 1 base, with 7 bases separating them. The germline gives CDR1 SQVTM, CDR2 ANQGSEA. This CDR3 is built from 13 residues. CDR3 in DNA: TGCAGCGTTGAAGTGGTTCCGAACACTGAAGCTTTCTTT. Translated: CSVEVVPNTEAFF.

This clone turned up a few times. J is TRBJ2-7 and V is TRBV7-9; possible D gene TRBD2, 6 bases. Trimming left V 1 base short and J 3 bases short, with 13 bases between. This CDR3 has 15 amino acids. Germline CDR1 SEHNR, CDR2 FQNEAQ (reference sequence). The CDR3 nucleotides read TGTGCCAGCAGCTTAGACGGGGGACCTGACTACGAGCAGTACTTC. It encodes CASSLDGGPDYEQYF.

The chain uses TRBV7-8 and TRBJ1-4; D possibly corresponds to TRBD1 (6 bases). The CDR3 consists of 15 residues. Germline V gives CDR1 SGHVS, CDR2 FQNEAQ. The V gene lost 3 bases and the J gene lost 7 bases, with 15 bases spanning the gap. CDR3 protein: CASSFLAGVGEKLFF. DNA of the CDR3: TGTGCCAGCAGCTTTCTAGCAGGGGTCGGTGAAAAACTGTTTTTT.

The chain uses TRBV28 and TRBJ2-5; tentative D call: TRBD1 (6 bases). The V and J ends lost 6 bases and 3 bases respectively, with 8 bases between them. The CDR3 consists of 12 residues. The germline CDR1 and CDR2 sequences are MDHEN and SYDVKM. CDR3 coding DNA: TGTGCCAGCAGCCCAGGGGAAGAGACCCAGTACTTC. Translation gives CASSPGEETQYF.

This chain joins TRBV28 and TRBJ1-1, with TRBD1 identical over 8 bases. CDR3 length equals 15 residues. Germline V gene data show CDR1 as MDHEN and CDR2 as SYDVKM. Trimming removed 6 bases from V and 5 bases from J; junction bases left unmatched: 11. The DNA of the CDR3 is TGTGCCAGCAGAAAGGACAGGGCCCGCGGAACTGAAGCTTTCTTT. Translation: CASRKDRARGTEAFF.

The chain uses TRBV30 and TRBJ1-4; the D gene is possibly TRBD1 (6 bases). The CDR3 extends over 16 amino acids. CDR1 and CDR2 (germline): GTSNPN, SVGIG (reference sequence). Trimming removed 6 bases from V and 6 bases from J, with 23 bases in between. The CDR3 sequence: CACRTAAGIGDEKLFF. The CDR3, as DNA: TGTGCCTGCCGGACAGCAGCAGGGATAGGGGATGAAAAACTGTTTTTT.

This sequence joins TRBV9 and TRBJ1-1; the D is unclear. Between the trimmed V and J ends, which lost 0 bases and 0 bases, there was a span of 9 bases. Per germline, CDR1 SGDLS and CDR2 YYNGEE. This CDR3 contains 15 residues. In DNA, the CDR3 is TGTGCCAGCAGCGTAGCTGAAGGGATGAACACTGAAGCTTTCTTT. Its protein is CASSVAEGMNTEAFF.

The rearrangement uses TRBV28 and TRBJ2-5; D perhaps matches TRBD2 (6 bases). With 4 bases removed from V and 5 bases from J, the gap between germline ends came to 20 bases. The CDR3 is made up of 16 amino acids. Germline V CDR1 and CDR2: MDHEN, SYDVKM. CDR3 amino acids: CASSSPVFGSGETQYF. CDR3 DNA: TGTGCCAGCAGTTCCCCCGTATTCGGGAGTGGCGAGACCCAGTACTTC.